Below are 31 T cell receptor beta chains sequenced from a single sample in a study of T cells in localized non-small cell lung cancer (dated by TCRdb to the early 2020s). Library creation used the immunoSEQ multiplex PCR assay. TCRdb re-hosts the immuneACCESS table, in-frame sequences only. Its copies lack some clones; in the studies checked, an unresolved V gene accounts for under half of them, and the cause for the rest is not known. In this sample the table shows roughly 39,000 clones, around nine tenths of which occur a single time. Clones ranked in the top ten supply around 3.7% of the sample. The source was peripheral blood, collected before any cancer treatment. All receptors derive from a man aged 18-55 years with stage I lung adenocarcinoma.

The sample holds one count of this clone. V is TRBV5-1 and J is TRBJ2-7, with TRBD2 matching 10 bases. The CDR3 is 15 residues long. The ends lost 4 bases at V and 2 bases at J; junction bases unmatched: 6. Germline loops: CDR1 SGHRS, CDR2 YFSETQ. CDR3 loop: CASSIAGGTAYEQYF. CDR3 bases: TGCGCCAGCAGCATAGCGGGGGGCACCGCCTACGAGCAGTACTTC.

The chain combines TRBV6-5 with TRBJ2-2; 8 nucleotides match TRBD1. The germline CDR1 and CDR2 sequences are MNHEY and SVGAGI. The CDR3 contains 15 residues. The ends lost 4 bases at V and 5 bases at J; junction bases unmatched: 6. The CDR3 DNA reads as TGTGCCAGCAGTTCCCCGGGACAGGCTACCGGGGAGCTGTTTTTT. Protein: CASSSPGQATGELFF.

The V gene is TRBV14, the J gene TRBJ2-7; TRBD1 matches at 8 bases. This CDR3 contains 15 residues. Losses at the gene ends were 4 bases for V and 3 bases for J; bases not matched to a gene: 8. Germline lookup yields CDR1 SGHDN and CDR2 FVKESK. The CDR3 coding sequence is TGTGCCAGCAGCCCTTTTACAGGGGGATTCTACGAGCAGTACTTC. Amino acid sequence: CASSPFTGGFYEQYF.

The chain has TRBV9 and TRBJ1-1; D gene ambiguous. Germline lookup yields CDR1 SGDLS and CDR2 YYNGEE. Between the trimmed V and J ends, which lost 4 bases and 3 bases, there was a span of 13 bases. The CDR3 has 14 residues. CDR3 bases: TGTGCCAGCAGCCGTGGGCGATTGGACACTGAAGCTTTCTTT. Translated: CASSRGRLDTEAFF.

This rearrangement joins TRBV25-1 to TRBJ1-1; TRBD1 aligns across 7 bases. Trimming cost V 6 bases and J 5 bases; bases outside gene matches: 18. This CDR3 has 17 residues. Germline values: CDR1 MGHDK, CDR2 SYGVNS. The CDR3, as DNA: TGTGCCAGCAGCGAAACCCGCCTGACAGGGAGAGGGACTGAAGCTTTCTTT. This codes for CASSETRLTGRGTEAFF.

The chain employs TRBV27 and TRBJ1-1, with D possibly matching TRBD1 (5 bases). The CDR3 is 12 amino acids. V was clipped by 5 bases and J by 2 bases, with 6 bases between them. Germline CDR1 reads MNHEY; CDR2 reads SMNVEV (reference sequence). CDR3 DNA sequence: TGTGCCAGCAGTCGGACAAACACTGAAGCTTTCTTT. Its translation is CASSRTNTEAFF.

The chain is built from TRBV7-2 and TRBJ1-5; maybe TRBD1 (5 bases). Germline V CDR1 and CDR2: SGHTA, FQGNSA. This CDR3 spans 15 amino acids. V lost 0 bases and J lost 1, with 7 bases in between. DNA of the CDR3: TGTGCCAGCAGCTTAGCGTGGGGGAGCAATCAGCCCCAGCATTTT. Translating gives CASSLAWGSNQPQHF.

A single count supports this clone. V is TRBV30 and J is TRBJ2-5; D unclear. Germline loops: CDR1 GTSNPN, CDR2 SVGIG (reference sequence). The V end lost 1 base, the J end lost 7 bases, and 7 bases lay between the germline ends. This CDR3 region has 11 residues. The CDR3 loop is CAWSGLGTQYF. The CDR3 coding sequence is TGTGCCTGGAGTGGCCTGGGGACCCAGTACTTC.

This clone was picked up a small number of times. This sequence joins TRBV5-8 and TRBJ1-5, with D possibly matching TRBD1 (5 bases). V gave up 2 bases and J gave up 6 bases, with 18 bases separating them. Germline V lookup: CDR1 SGHTS, CDR2 YDEGEE. The CDR3 loop spans 16 amino acids. The CDR3: CASSFRVSRSLQPQHF. The DNA of the CDR3 is TGTGCCAGCAGCTTCAGGGTTTCAAGGTCTCTTCAGCCCCAGCATTTT.

The V and J genes are TRBV28 and TRBJ1-5, with TRBD1 as a possible D gene (5 bases). With 6 bases removed from V and 8 bases from J, the gap between germline ends came to 14 bases. The CDR3 is 13 residues long. Per germline, CDR1 MDHEN and CDR2 SYDVKM. CDR3 sequence (DNA): TGTGCCAGCAGCCGATCAGGGCTTGAGCCCCAGCATTTT. Translation: CASSRSGLEPQHF.

V is TRBV19 and J is TRBJ1-1; TRBD1 matches 7 bases. From germline, CDR1 is LNHDA and CDR2 SQIVND (reference sequence). The CDR3 length is 13 residues. Trimming removed 8 bases from V and 3 bases from J; junction bases left unmatched: 6. CDR3 protein: CASGSQGDTEAFF. The CDR3 bases are TGTGCCAGTGGAAGCCAGGGGGACACTGAAGCTTTCTTT.

This chain links TRBV21-1 with TRBJ2-3; the table's D call, TRBD2, was not checked against the DNA. TRBV21-1 is listed as a pseudogene. The CDR3 is 17 residues long. The DNA for the CDR3 is TGTGCCAGCAGCGCTACTAGCGGGGGGCTTCAAGCGGATACGCAGTATTTT. Its protein product is CASSATSGGLQADTQYF.

The V and J genes are TRBV7-6 and TRBJ2-7, with 10 positions matching TRBD1. Unmatched junction bases numbered 6, after V lost 1 base and J lost 6 bases. This CDR3 has 15 amino acids. Germline-derived CDR1 and CDR2 are SGHVS and FNYEAQ. The DNA for the CDR3 is TGTGCCAGCAGCTTAGAAGGGGGACAGGGGTTCGAGCAGTACTTC. Translated: CASSLEGGQGFEQYF. Full variable domain (rest looked up from reference TRBV7-6 and TRBJ2-7): GAGVSQSPRYKVTKRGQDVALRCDPISGHVSLYWYRQALGQGPEFLTYFNYEAQQDKSGLPNDRFSAERPEGSISTLTIQRTEQRDSAMYRCASSLEGGQGFEQYFGPGTRLTVT.

This sequence joins TRBV28 and TRBJ1-6, with TRBD1 matching over 7 bases. Per germline, CDR1 MDHEN and CDR2 SYDVKM. Losses at the gene ends were 4 bases for V and 5 bases for J; bases not matched to a gene: 2. The CDR3 covers 14 residues. This CDR3 is CASSYRGNNSPLHF. The CDR3 bases are TGTGCCAGCAGTTACAGGGGAAATAATTCACCCCTCCACTTT.

The gene calls are TRBV7-2 and TRBJ2-5; 9 bases align to TRBD2. Germline CDR1 reads SGHTA; CDR2 reads FQGNSA. Trimming cost V 2 bases and J 2 bases; bases outside gene matches: 9. CDR3 size: 17 residues. The DNA for the CDR3 is TGTGCCAGCAGCTTAAGGATAGCGGGGGTACCGCAAGAGACCCAGTACTTC. Protein sequence: CASSLRIAGVPQETQYF.

This clone occurred a few times. J is TRBJ1-6 and V is TRBV30; D perhaps matches TRBD1 (5 bases). The CDR3 has 15 amino acids. Germline loops: CDR1 GTSNPN, CDR2 SVGIG (reference sequence). Between the trimmed V and J ends, which lost 2 bases and 10 bases, there was a span of 18 bases. The chain's CDR3 is CAWSLRGTGGSPLHF. Written as DNA, the CDR3 is TGTGCCTGGAGTCTTCGAGGGACTGGGGGATCACCCCTCCACTTT.

This clone is termed medium-sized. The chain couples TRBV6-4 to TRBJ1-6; D perhaps matches TRBD1 (6 bases). The V end was cut by 4 bases, the J end by 8 bases, with 12 bases between. Germline V gene data show CDR1 as MRHNA and CDR2 as SNTAGT. The length of the CDR3 is 14 residues. Here the CDR3 reads CASSATGSDSPLHF. The CDR3 DNA reads TGTGCCAGCAGTGCTACAGGGTCAGATTCACCCCTCCACTTT.

The chain employs TRBV9 and TRBJ1-2, with 9 bases matching TRBD1. The CDR3 length is 15 residues. Per the germline V gene, CDR1 is SGDLS and CDR2 is YYNGEE. V trimming: 4 bases; J trimming: 3 bases; junction bases outside the gene matches: 7. The CDR3 DNA reads TGTGCCAGCAGCCCCCGGGACAGGGCCTACTATGGCTACACCTTC. Residues: CASSPRDRAYYGYTF.

Note on this clone: One junction end disagrees with the germline gene, perhaps due to a read error. The chain uses TRBV10-1 and TRBJ1-2; D ambiguous. CDR3 length: 14 residues. Germline CDR1 reads WNHNN; CDR2 reads SYGVQD (reference sequence). CDR3 DNA sequence: TGCGCCAGCAGTGATTGCGGTGGCCGCTCAGGCTGCACCTTC. This translates into CASSDCGGRSGCTF.

The rearrangement uses TRBV9 and TRBJ1-6; 12 bases line up with TRBD1. CDR3 length equals 16 residues. Germline V gives CDR1 SGDLS, CDR2 YYNGEE. V lost 4 bases and J lost 4; bases outside the gene matches: 3. The CDR3 loop reads CASSSGQGAYNSPLHF. Written as DNA, the CDR3 is TGTGCCAGCAGCTCGGGACAGGGGGCGTATAATTCACCCCTCCACTTT.

The chain combines TRBV28 with TRBJ1-2; TRBD1 is a possible D gene (6 bases). The CDR3 is 13 amino acids. CDR1 and CDR2 from the germline V gene are MDHEN and SYDVKM. The V end lost 2 bases, the J end lost 4 bases, and 8 bases lay between the germline ends. The CDR3 DNA follows: TGTGCCAGCAGTTTAGGGGGCCGCTATGGCTACACCTTC. Amino acids: CASSLGGRYGYTF.

This clone has just one count. V and J are TRBV28 and TRBJ2-1, with 12 bases that match TRBD1. Losses at the gene ends were 5 bases for V and 9 bases for J; bases not matched to a gene: 14. Germline CDR1 MDHEN, CDR2 SYDVKM. The CDR3 consists of 17 residues. As DNA, the CDR3 is TGTGCCAGCAGTCCGCTCGGGACAGGGGGCCTATTGGGTGAGCAGTTCTTC. Its translation is CASSPLGTGGLLGEQFF.

J is TRBJ1-3 and V is TRBV5-1; D is uncertain. V lost 6 bases, J lost 3 bases, and 10 bases lay in between. Germline V gene lookup returns CDR1 SGHRS and CDR2 YFSETQ. CDR3 size: 13 residues. In DNA form, the CDR3 reads TGCGCCAGCAAAGACGAAGTTGGAAACACCATATATTTT. As protein: CASKDEVGNTIYF.

J is TRBJ2-1 and V is TRBV7-2; D is undetermined. Germline V lookup: CDR1 SGHTA, CDR2 FQGNSA. V lost 4 bases to trimming and J lost 5 bases, with 12 bases between them. The CDR3 runs 14 residues. CDR3 coding DNA: TGTGCCAGCAGCTCGATCAGAACAAACAATGAGCAGTTCTTC. Residues: CASSSIRTNNEQFF.

The chain employs TRBV28 and TRBJ1-1; 9 bases agree with TRBD1. Germline V gene data show CDR1 as MDHEN and CDR2 as SYDVKM. This CDR3 is 12 amino acids long. V shed 7 bases, J shed 10 bases, and the junction held 7 bases outside the gene matches. The CDR3: CASILTGGAAFF. CDR3 sequence (DNA): TGTGCCAGCATCCTGACAGGGGGGGCAGCTTTCTTT. The full variable domain, its missing parts supplied by reference TRBV28 and TRBJ1-1, is DVKVTQSSRYLVKRTGEKVFLECVQDMDHENMFWYRQDPGLGLRLIYFSYDVKMKEKGDIPEGYSVSREKKERFSLILESASTNQTSMYLCASILTGGAAFFGQGTRLTVV.

In DNA, the CDR3 is TGTGCCAGCAGCTTGGGTTCCCGAAATCCCACAGATACGCAGTATTTT. This encodes CASSLGSRNPTDTQYF. The gene calls are TRBV13 and TRBJ2-3; no clear D. The CDR3 runs to 16 residues. CDR1 is PRHDT and CDR2 is FYEKMQ in the germline V gene (reference sequence). V lost 3 bases and J lost 2, with 15 bases in between.

The chain uses TRBV19 and TRBJ2-5; a possible D gene is TRBD1 (6 bases). CDR1 and CDR2 from the germline V gene are LNHDA and SQIVND (reference sequence). Trimming took off 2 bases at V and 4 bases at J, with 8 bases between the two ends. This CDR3 has 13 amino acids. DNA for the CDR3: TGTGCCAGTAGTATAAACAGGGTAGAGACCCAGTACTTC. This translates into CASSINRVETQYF.

The chain carries TRBV6-6 and TRBJ1-1; D is possibly TRBD1 (5 bases). The CDR3 is 13 residues long. Trimming stripped 2 bases from V and 2 bases from J, with 6 bases between. Germline lookup yields CDR1 MNHNY and CDR2 SVGAGI (reference sequence). The CDR3 region has the DNA TGTGCCAGCAGTTACGGGGGAAACACTGAAGCTTTCTTT. Its protein product is CASSYGGNTEAFF.

The chain carries TRBV7-6 and TRBJ1-1; D ambiguous. There are 18 residues in the CDR3. The germline V gene has CDR1 SGHVS and CDR2 FNYEAQ. V was clipped by 7 bases and J by 0 bases, with 24 bases between them. Here the CDR3 reads CASTPQVAHTLMNTEAFF. The CDR3 DNA follows: TGTGCCAGCACCCCCCAGGTCGCACACACGCTCATGAACACTGAAGCTTTCTTT.

The genes are TRBV16 and TRBJ1-3; D uncertain. The CDR3 has 13 amino acids. Germline V gene sequence: CDR1 KGHSY, CDR2 FQNENV. The ends were cut back, 2 bases at V and 2 bases at J, with 4 bases in the middle. CDR3 amino acids: CASSQGTGNTIYF. CDR3 nucleotide sequence: TGTGCCAGCAGCCAAGGGACTGGAAACACCATATATTTT.

The rearrangement joins TRBV6-1 to TRBJ1-1; D ambiguous. The CDR3 consists of 13 residues. CDR1 is MNHNS, CDR2 SASEGT, per germline. Trimming pared 6 bases from V and 0 bases from J, leaving 8 bases between. The CDR3 region has the DNA TGTGCCAGCAGCGCCACAGTGAACACTGAAGCTTTCTTT. Translated: CASSATVNTEAFF.